Here is one TCR beta chain with its context. This entry is derived from a study of blood T cell repertoires in COVID-19. Study details: The United States, Italy and Spain were the sources of the acute and convalescent COVID-19 samples. PBMCs, B-cell-depleted T cells, or T cells provided the cDNA or gDNA that made up the material.

The Seattle site enrolled patients during active infection and followed them longitudinally. Germline loops: CDR1 MDHEN, CDR2 SYDVKM. This CDR3 is built from 17 residues. Losses at the gene ends were 4 bases for V and 0 bases for J; bases not matched to a gene: 9. TCRdb's table, derived via immunoSEQ multiplex PCR, lists solely in-frame clones and lacks some. The sample has 250,000 to 300,000 clones; roughly 90% are singletons. The chain uses TRBV28 and TRBJ1-5; TRBD1 aligns across 7 bases. Sequencing was done on a sample of peripheral blood. The TCR originated in a woman aged 25 to 45 with COVID-19, enrolled during active disease. DNA for the CDR3: TGTGCCAGCAGTTCAGGCCCCGGACAGGATAGCAATCAGCCCCAGCATTTT. Its translation is CASSSGPGQDSNQPQHF. The complete variable domain, with remaining parts taken from reference TRBV28 and TRBJ1-5, reads DVKVTQSSRYLVKRTGEKVFLECVQDMDHENMFWYRQDPGLGLRLIYFSYDVKMKEKGDIPEGYSVSREKKERFSLILESASTNQTSMYLCASSSGPGQDSNQPQHFGDGTRLSIL.